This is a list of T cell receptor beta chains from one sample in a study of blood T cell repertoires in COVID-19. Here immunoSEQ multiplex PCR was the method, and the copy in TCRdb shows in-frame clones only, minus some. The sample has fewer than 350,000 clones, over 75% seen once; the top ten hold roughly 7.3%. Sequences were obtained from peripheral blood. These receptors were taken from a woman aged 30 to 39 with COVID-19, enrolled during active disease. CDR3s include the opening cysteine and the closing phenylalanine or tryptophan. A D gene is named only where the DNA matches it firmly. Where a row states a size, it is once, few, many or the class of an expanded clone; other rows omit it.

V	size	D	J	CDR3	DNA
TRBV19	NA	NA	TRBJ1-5	CASNPTGTRYQPQHF	TGTGCCAGTAACCCCACCGGGACACGGTATCAGCCCCAGCATTTT
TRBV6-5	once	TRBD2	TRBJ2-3	CASSRLAGVTDTQYF	TGTGCCAGCAGTAGACTAGCGGGAGTTACAGATACGCAGTATTTT
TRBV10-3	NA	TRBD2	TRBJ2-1	CATTAGGSSYNEQFF	TGTGCCACCACAGCGGGAGGGAGCTCCTACAATGAGCAGTTCTTC
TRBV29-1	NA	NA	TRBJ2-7	CSAQGTNYEQYF	TGCAGCGCCCAGGGAACTAACTACGAGCAGTACTTC
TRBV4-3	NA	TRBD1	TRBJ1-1	CASSQEQGDLAFF	TGCGCCAGCAGCCAGGAACAGGGGGATCTTGCTTTCTTT
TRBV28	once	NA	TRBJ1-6	CASSRSGSPTSPLHF	TGTGCCAGCAGTCGATCCGGGTCCCCGACTTCACCCCTCCACTTT
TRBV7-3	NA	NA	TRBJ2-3	CASSLMADTDTQYF	TGTGCCAGCAGCTTAATGGCAGACACAGATACGCAGTATTTT
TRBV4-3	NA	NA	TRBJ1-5	CASSQAIGRQPQHF	TGCGCCAGCAGCCAAGCCATTGGGAGACAGCCCCAGCATTTT
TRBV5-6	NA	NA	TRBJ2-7	CASSFGTWAYEQYF	TGTGCCAGCAGCTTTGGGACATGGGCCTACGAGCAGTACTTC
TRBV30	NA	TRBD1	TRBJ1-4	CAWTLQGFGKEKLFF	TGTGCCTGGACCTTACAGGGGTTCGGAAAAGAAAAACTGTTTTTT
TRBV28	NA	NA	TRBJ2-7	CASRPGSSYEQYF	TGTGCCAGCAGGCCCGGGAGCTCCTACGAGCAGTACTTC
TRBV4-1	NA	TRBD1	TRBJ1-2	CASSFEGTGNYGYTF	TGCGCCAGCAGCTTTGAGGGGACAGGGAACTATGGCTACACCTTC
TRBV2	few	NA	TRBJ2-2	CATSQDANTGELFF	TGTGCCACGTCTCAGGATGCGAACACCGGGGAGCTGTTTTTT
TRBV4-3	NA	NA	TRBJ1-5	CASSQDQTGNQPQHF	TGCGCCAGCAGCCAAGATCAAACAGGGAATCAGCCCCAGCATTTT
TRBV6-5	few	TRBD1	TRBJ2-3	CASSLWTGTEDTQYF	TGTGCCAGCAGTCTGTGGACAGGCACAGAAGATACGCAGTATTTT
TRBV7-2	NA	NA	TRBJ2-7	CASSPPFAAYEQYF	TGTGCCAGCAGCCCCCCGTTTGCAGCCTACGAGCAGTACTTC
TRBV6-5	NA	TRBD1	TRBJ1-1	CASSHETGTEAFF	TGTGCCAGCAGTCACGAGACAGGGACTGAAGCTTTCTTT
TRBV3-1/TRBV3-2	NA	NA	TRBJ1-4	CASSQARDTKLFF	TGTGCCAGCAGCCAAGCCCGGGACACAAAACTGTTTTTT
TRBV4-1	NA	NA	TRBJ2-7	CASSQVLSGSYEQYF	TGCGCCAGCAGCCAAGTCCTTAGCGGTAGCTACGAGCAGTACTTC
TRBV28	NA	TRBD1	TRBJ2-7	CASSFRRDRAHEQYF	TGTGCCAGCAGTTTCCGACGGGACAGGGCCCACGAGCAGTACTTC
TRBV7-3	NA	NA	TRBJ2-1	CASSLTPAGDNEQFF	TGTGCCAGCAGCTTAACCCCGGCAGGGGACAATGAGCAGTTCTTC
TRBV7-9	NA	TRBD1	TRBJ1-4	CASSPGTGRNEKLFF	TGTGCCAGCAGCCCTGGGACAGGACGTAATGAAAAACTGTTTTTT
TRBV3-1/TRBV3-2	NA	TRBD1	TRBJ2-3	CASSHTGTGDTQYF	TGTGCCAGCAGCCACACAGGGACAGGAGATACGCAGTATTTT
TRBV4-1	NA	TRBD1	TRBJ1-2	CASSQGTGGGYGYTF	TGCGCCAGCAGCCAGGGGACAGGGGGTGGCTATGGCTACACCTTC
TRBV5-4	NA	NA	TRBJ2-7	CASSSDSYEQYF	TGTGCCAGCAGCTCCGACAGCTACGAGCAGTACTTC
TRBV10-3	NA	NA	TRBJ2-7	CAISETGSSYEQYF	TGTGCCATCAGTGAGACAGGGAGCTCCTACGAGCAGTACTTC
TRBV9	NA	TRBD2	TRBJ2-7	CASSSSGSSEQYF	TGTGCCAGCAGCAGCAGCGGGAGCAGCGAGCAGTACTTC
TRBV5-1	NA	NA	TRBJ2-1	CASSLGLVVAEQFF	TGCGCCAGCAGCTTGGGGTTAGTTGTTGCTGAGCAGTTCTTC
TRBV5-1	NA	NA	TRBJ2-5	CASSLQGLGETQYF	TGCGCCAGCAGCTTACAGGGATTAGGGGAGACCCAGTACTTC
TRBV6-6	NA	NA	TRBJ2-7	CASSYQGTYEQYF	TGTGCCAGCAGTTACCAGGGGACCTACGAGCAGTACTTC
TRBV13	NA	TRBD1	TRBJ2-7	CASSPLDRPHEQYF	TGTGCCAGCAGCCCGTTGGACAGGCCCCACGAGCAGTACTTC
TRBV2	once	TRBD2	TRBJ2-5	CASSPNRLAVRETQYF	TGTGCCAGCAGTCCCAACCGACTAGCGGTAAGGGAGACCCAGTACTTC
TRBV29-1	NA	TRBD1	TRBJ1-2	CSGGQGVGYGYTF	TGCAGCGGGGGACAGGGCGTAGGGTATGGCTACACCTTC